This is a list of T cell receptor beta chains from one sample in a study of shared clonotypes between healthy human individuals. TCRdb's table, derived via immunoSEQ multiplex PCR, lists solely in-frame clones and lacks some. Of about 2.2 million clones listed, about 94% are singletons. Source material: naive CD8+ T cells from PBMCs. The receptors shown here come from a man aged 18 to 29 in good health. Some clones in this sample may be carry-over from other donors' samples. Both conserved end residues are part of each CDR3. A D gene is named only where the DNA matches it firmly. Expanded clones are given a class, and other clones once, few, many or no size at all.

V	size	D	J	CDR3	DNA
TRBV27	-	-	TRBJ2-2	CASSLSGGGELFF	TGTGCCAGCAGTTTATCGGGGGGAGGGGAGCTGTTTTTT
TRBV9	-	-	TRBJ1-1	CASSVGREFRNTEAFF	TGTGCCAGCAGCGTAGGAAGGGAATTTAGGAACACTGAAGCTTTCTTT
TRBV19	-	TRBD2	TRBJ2-7	CASSSRLAGGPFRYEQYF	TGTGCCAGTAGTTCCCGACTAGCGGGAGGGCCATTTCGCTACGAGCAGTACTTC
TRBV7-9	-	TRBD1	TRBJ2-7	CASSPRGLYEQYF	TGTGCCAGCAGCCCCAGGGGGCTGTACGAGCAGTACTTC
TRBV28	-	-	TRBJ2-1	CASSFVTGFNEQFF	TGTGCCAGCAGTTTCGTTACCGGATTCAATGAGCAGTTCTTC
TRBV27	-	-	TRBJ1-4	CASSRTTGTLEKLFF	TGTGCCAGCAGTCGCACTACTGGGACTCTAGAAAAACTGTTTTTT
TRBV11-3	-	TRBD1	TRBJ2-7	CASSEGQNNEQYF	TGTGCCAGCAGCGAGGGACAGAATAACGAGCAGTACTTC
TRBV27	-	-	TRBJ1-2	CASRPGGYYGYTF	TGTGCCAGCAGGCCCGGCGGGTACTATGGCTACACCTTC
TRBV28	-	-	TRBJ2-1	CASRRRRGNEQFF	TGTGCCAGCAGGCGCCGGCGGGGAAATGAGCAGTTCTTC
TRBV10-2	-	-	TRBJ2-1	CASSEVRGTNEQFF	TGCGCCAGCAGTGAGGTGAGAGGGACCAATGAGCAGTTCTTC
TRBV30	-	TRBD1	TRBJ2-1	CAWNQGATYNEQFF	TGTGCCTGGAATCAGGGGGCAACATACAATGAGCAGTTCTTC
TRBV7-2	-	-	TRBJ2-7	CASSISYEQYF	TGTGCCAGCAGCATCTCATACGAGCAGTACTTC
TRBV27	-	TRBD1	TRBJ2-6	CASSPRTGASSGANVLTF	TGTGCCAGCAGTCCCCGGACAGGTGCGAGCTCTGGGGCCAACGTCCTGACTTTC
TRBV30	-	-	TRBJ1-2	CAWIPLPGYTF	TGTGCCTGGATTCCCCTGCCTGGCTACACCTTC
TRBV27	-	-	TRBJ2-3	CASSLSRTDTQYF	TGTGCCAGCAGTTTATCCCGGACAGATACGCAGTATTTT
TRBV19	-	TRBD1	TRBJ1-1	CASTPRRGLRMNTEAFF	TGTGCCAGTACCCCGAGGAGGGGGCTACGGATGAACACTGAAGCTTTCTTT
TRBV29-1	-	TRBD1	TRBJ2-7	CSVVRGPYEQYF	TGCAGCGTTGTGAGGGGGCCCTACGAGCAGTACTTC
TRBV9	-	TRBD2	TRBJ2-6	CASSPEREGLSSGANVLTF	TGTGCCAGCAGCCCAGAGCGGGAGGGCCTGAGTTCTGGGGCCAACGTCCTGACTTTC
TRBV7-9	-	TRBD1	TRBJ1-3	CASSLGWLTGFSSGNTIYF	TGTGCCAGCAGCTTAGGCTGGTTGACAGGGTTCAGCTCTGGAAACACCATATATTTT
TRBV5-1	-	-	TRBJ1-1	CASEADGKTEAFF	TGCGCCAGCGAGGCAGACGGTAAGACTGAAGCTTTCTTT
TRBV27	-	-	TRBJ2-7	CASSLGRGSYEQYF	TGTGCCAGCAGTTTAGGCAGGGGCTCCTACGAGCAGTACTTC
TRBV14	once	-	TRBJ1-4	CASSQGVAVGDEKLFF	TGTGCCAGCAGCCAAGGTGTCGCAGTCGGGGATGAAAAACTGTTTTTT
TRBV28	-	-	TRBJ1-5	CASSLWAGNQPQHF	TGTGCCAGCAGTTTGTGGGCAGGCAATCAGCCCCAGCATTTT
TRBV6-4	once	TRBD2	TRBJ2-7	CASRGRLAGEF	TGTGCCAGCAGGGGAAGACTAGCGGGAGAGTTC
TRBV28	-	-	TRBJ2-7	CASEEGSGEQYF	TGTGCCAGCGAGGAGGGCTCGGGCGAGCAGTACTTC
TRBV28	-	-	TRBJ1-5	CASSLHPTGPYSNQPQHF	TGTGCCAGCAGTCTTCATCCCACCGGCCCCTATAGCAATCAGCCCCAGCATTTT
TRBV6-1	once	-	TRBJ1-2	CASSESQVTPGGYTF	TGTGCCAGCAGTGAATCCCAGGTTACCCCCGGCGGCTACACCTTC
TRBV10-1	-	-	TRBJ2-7	CALRHRGPTFGYEQYF	TGCGCCTTAAGACATCGGGGTCCCACCTTTGGCTACGAGCAGTACTTC
TRBV15	-	TRBD2	TRBJ2-1	CATERGGGNEQFF	TGTGCCACCGAACGGGGGGGAGGCAATGAGCAGTTCTTC
TRBV5-4	-	TRBD2	TRBJ2-3	CASSLAWTSGRTDTQYF	TGTGCCAGCAGCTTGGCCTGGACTAGCGGGAGGACAGATACGCAGTATTTT
TRBV6-6	-	-	TRBJ2-3	CASSPPLSTDTQYF	TGTGCCAGCAGCCCACCCCTCAGCACAGATACGCAGTATTTT
TRBV9	-	TRBD2	TRBJ2-3	CASSGPLRAGGPMNTDTQYF	TGTGCCAGCAGCGGACCTTTGAGGGCGGGAGGGCCTATGAATACAGATACGCAGTATTTT
TRBV7-9	-	-	TRBJ2-2	CASSLKFGGENTGELFF	TGTGCCAGCAGCCTAAAATTTGGAGGGGAGAACACCGGGGAGCTGTTTTTT
TRBV29-1	-	-	TRBJ1-1	CSGDDTGTEAFF	TGCAGCGGTGACGATACAGGGACTGAAGCTTTCTTT
TRBV2	-	TRBD1	TRBJ1-1	CASSWTGAEVTEAFF	TGTGCCAGCTCTTGGACAGGGGCCGAGGTCACTGAAGCTTTCTTT
TRBV10-3	once	-	TRBJ1-3	CASLEANTIYF	TGTGCCAGCCTGGAGGCAAACACCATATATTTT
TRBV7-9	-	-	TRBJ1-5	CASSLGQLNQPQHF	TGTGCCAGCAGCTTAGGACAGCTTAATCAGCCCCAGCATTTT
TRBV5-6	-	-	TRBJ1-2	CASSLGQAARGYTF	TGTGCCAGCAGCTTGGGGCAGGCCGCCCGTGGCTACACCTTC
TRBV7-9	-	TRBD2	TRBJ2-3	CASSLALAGTDTQYF	TGTGCCAGCAGCTTAGCCCTAGCGGGCACAGATACGCAGTATTTT
TRBV7-2	-	TRBD1	TRBJ1-1	CASSLRAQGARNTEAFF	TGTGCCAGCAGCTTACGAGCACAGGGGGCTAGGAACACTGAAGCTTTCTTT
TRBV4-2	-	-	TRBJ2-3	CASSPEITDTQYF	TGTGCCAGCAGTCCCGAGATCACAGATACGCAGTATTTT
TRBV9	-	-	TRBJ2-2	CASSVVEGELFF	TGTGCCAGCAGCGTAGTTGAGGGGGAGCTGTTTTTT
TRBV14	-	-	TRBJ2-4	CASSQEWPAPNIQYF	TGTGCCAGCAGCCAAGAATGGCCCGCCCCCAACATTCAGTACTTC
TRBV9	-	-	TRBJ2-3	CASSSAPPLARKTIATQYF	TGTGCCAGCAGCTCGGCCCCACCTCTAGCGAGAAAGACAATAGCTACGCAGTATTTT
TRBV9	-	-	TRBJ1-2	CASSVARGENYGYTF	TGTGCCAGCAGCGTAGCCCGTGGGGAGAACTATGGCTACACCTTC
TRBV9	-	-	TRBJ1-1	CASSHPVAGPNTEAFF	TGTGCCAGCAGCCACCCCGTGGCCGGGCCGAACACTGAAGCTTTCTTT
TRBV4-1	-	TRBD2	TRBJ2-1	CASSQERGSSYNEQFF	TGCGCCAGCAGCCAAGAGCGCGGGAGCTCCTACAATGAGCAGTTCTTC
TRBV6-5	-	-	TRBJ2-7	CASSYLSRGMVHEQYF	TGTGCCAGCAGTTACCTTAGCCGCGGGATGGTCCACGAGCAGTACTTC
TRBV9	-	TRBD2	TRBJ2-7	CASSVGGDSYEQYF	TGTGCCAGCAGCGTCGGGGGGGACTCCTACGAGCAGTACTTC
TRBV7-6	-	-	TRBJ2-5	CASSLVDGAREAQYF	TGTGCCAGCAGCTTAGTGGACGGAGCAAGAGAGGCCCAGTACTTC
TRBV27	-	-	TRBJ2-1	CASNSPPYNEQFF	TGTGCCAGCAATTCCCCACCTTACAATGAGCAGTTCTTC
TRBV10-3	-	-	TRBJ2-7	CAISESGTRDYEQYF	TGTGCCATCAGTGAATCCGGGACGAGGGACTACGAGCAGTACTTC
TRBV7-6	-	TRBD1	TRBJ2-5	CASSAQGARSQETQYF	TGTGCCAGCAGTGCACAGGGGGCTCGGAGCCAAGAGACCCAGTACTTC
TRBV27	once	TRBD2	TRBJ2-2	CASSLRLATRGELFF	TGTGCCAGCAGTTTACGACTAGCGACCCGCGGGGAGCTGTTTTTT
TRBV11-2	-	-	TRBJ2-7	CASSLEIQDGQYF	TGTGCCAGCAGCTTAGAGATCCAGGACGGGCAGTACTTC
TRBV7-2	-	TRBD1	TRBJ2-7	CASSTGNWGQGTYEQYF	TGTGCCAGCAGCACGGGTAATTGGGGACAGGGAACCTACGAGCAGTACTTC
TRBV5-4	-	TRBD1	TRBJ2-7	CASRRPGTGDEQYF	TGTGCCAGCAGGCGTCCCGGGACAGGGGACGAGCAGTACTTC
TRBV4-2	-	TRBD2	TRBJ2-1	CASSQDRTRVFSEQFF	TGTGCCAGCAGCCAAGACCGGACTAGGGTTTTTAGTGAGCAGTTCTTC
TRBV10-2	-	TRBD1	TRBJ2-7	CASAPPGQGVYEQYF	TGCGCCAGCGCACCCCCGGGACAGGGTGTCTACGAGCAGTACTTC
TRBV5-4	-	TRBD1	TRBJ2-7	CASSSRDRSYEQYF	TGTGCCAGCAGCAGCCGGGACAGGTCCTACGAGCAGTACTTC